This T cell receptor beta chain comes out of a study of blood T cell repertoires in COVID-19. At the level of the study: Both acute and convalescent COVID-19 samples were obtained from the United States, Italy and Spain. T cells, B-cell-depleted T cells, or PBMCs supplied cDNA or gDNA.

Original handling: The assay estimated nucleated cells by amplifying reference gene primers. Some clones are missing from TCRdb's copy, which holds only in-frame ones; the method was immunoSEQ multiplex PCR. The V and J calls and the clone size are those of that table, but D and trimming were determined from the DNA. In the table there are some 260,000 clones, about 86% of which are singletons. The V gene's germline CDR1 is SGHRS and CDR2 YFSETQ. The V and J ends lost 0 bases and 0 bases, in that order; junction bases with no gene match: 2. There are 16 residues in the CDR3. The clonotype was recovered from an elderly man with acute or convalescent COVID-19. The chain is built from TRBV5-1 and TRBJ1-3; 8 bases match TRBD1. The sequenced sample consisted of peripheral blood. The CDR3: CASSLGDRSSGNTIYF. DNA of the CDR3: TGCGCCAGCAGCTTGGGGGACAGGAGCTCTGGAAACACCATATATTTT. The full variable domain, in which reference TRBV5-1 and TRBJ1-3 provide the parts outside the CDR3, is KAGVTQTPRYLIKTRGQQVTLSCSPISGHRSVSWYQQTPGQGLQFLFEYFSETQRNKGNFPGRFSGRQFSNSRSEMNVSTLELGDSALYLCASSLGDRSSGNTIYFGEGSWLTVV.